The present T cell receptor beta chain was sequenced within a study of cytomegalovirus exposure and HLA in healthy donors. Whole-study results and caveats: The study listed 164 cytomegalovirus-associated TCR beta chains. Rates of TCR association differed by HLA locus in a later analysis, with DRB1 highest and HLA-C lowest. In a later analysis, a missense DCLRE1C variant was linked to TCR beta V- and J-gene trimming.

This PCR relied on a set of 60 Vbeta primers and 13 Jbeta primers. TCRdb keeps only in-frame clones here, not all; method: immunoSEQ multiplex PCR. The sample records 95,000 to 110,000 clones, more than 65% being singletons. About this clone: Its antigen is undetermined. At one boundary the junction diverges from the germline segment, which might be a read error.

Healthy individuals who donated bone marrow served as the donors. This sequence originates from a male donor in good health and CMV-seronegative. Sequenced input: PBMCs.

The CDR3 coding sequence is TGTGCCGGGAGTGTAGCCCGCCATACTAGCGATGAGCAGTTCTTC. It codes for CAGSVARHTSDEQFF. The chain has TRBV30 and TRBJ2-1; 7 bases map to TRBD2. Germline CDR1 and CDR2: GTSNPN and SVGIG (reference sequence). This CDR3 comprises 15 residues.